This TCR beta chain was captured in a study of beta chain features in type 1 diabetes. Broader study findings: Naive, central memory and Treg TCRB repertoires appeared more alike in patients than in healthy donors.

What was sequenced were expressed TCRB transcripts, since all of the isolated RNA had been reverse transcribed. TCRdb's table, derived via immunoSEQ multiplex PCR, lists solely in-frame clones and lacks some. The sample shows 350,000 or so clones, around 20% of them seen only once. The CDR3 sequence is 14 residues long. CDR1 SGHNT and CDR2 YYREEE come from the germline V gene (reference sequence). V shed 7 bases, J shed 5 bases, and the junction held 8 bases outside the gene matches. The single heparinised draw taken from each donor contained 90 to 150 mL of blood on average. CD45RO/CCR7/CD25/CD127/CD95/CD27 staining was used to isolate CD4+ naive, central memory, regulatory and stem cell-like memory cells by sorting. A word on this clone: What it binds is not known.

The TCR originated in a woman younger than 30 in good health. The rearrangement joins TRBV5-4 to TRBJ2-7; 11 positions match TRBD1. Sequenced material: naive CD4+ T cells from blood. The CDR3 here is CASLRDRGSHEQYF. The CDR3 DNA follows: TGTGCCAGCCTCCGGGACAGGGGGTCCCACGAGCAGTACTTC.